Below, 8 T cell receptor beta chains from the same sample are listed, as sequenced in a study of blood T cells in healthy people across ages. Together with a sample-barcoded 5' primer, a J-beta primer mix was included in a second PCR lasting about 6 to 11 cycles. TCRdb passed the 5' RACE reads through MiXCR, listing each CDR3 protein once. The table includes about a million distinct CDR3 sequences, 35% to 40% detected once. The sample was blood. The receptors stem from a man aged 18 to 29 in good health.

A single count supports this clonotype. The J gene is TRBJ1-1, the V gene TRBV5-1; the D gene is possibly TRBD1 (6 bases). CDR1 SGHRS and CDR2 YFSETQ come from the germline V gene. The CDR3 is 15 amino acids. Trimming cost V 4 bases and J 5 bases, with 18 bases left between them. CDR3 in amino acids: CASSITGFGGTEAFF. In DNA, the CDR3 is TGCGCCAGCAGCATCACAGGGTTTGGGGGGACTGAAGCTTTCTTT. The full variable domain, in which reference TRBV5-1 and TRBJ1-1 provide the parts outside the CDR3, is KAGVTQTPRYLIKTRGQQVTLSCSPISGHRSVSWYQQTPGQGLQFLFEYFSETQRNKGNFPGRFSGRQFSNSRSEMNVSTLELGDSALYLCASSITGFGGTEAFFGQGTRLTVV.

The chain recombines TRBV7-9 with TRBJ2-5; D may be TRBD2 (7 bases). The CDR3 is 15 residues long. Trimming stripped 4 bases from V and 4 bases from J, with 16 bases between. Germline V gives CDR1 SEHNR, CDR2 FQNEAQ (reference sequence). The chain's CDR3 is CASSSNPGGIETQYF. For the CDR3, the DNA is TGTGCCAGCAGCTCCAACCCGGGGGGCATAGAGACCCAGTACTTC.

The CDR3 DNA reads TGTGCCAGCAGTGAACAGGGGGGAACGGGCTACACCTTC. It encodes CASSEQGGTGYTF. This chain joins TRBV6-1 and TRBJ1-2, with 7 positions matching TRBD1. This CDR3 is built from 13 residues. Per the germline V gene, CDR1 is MNHNS and CDR2 is SASEGT. The V and J ends lost 2 bases and 8 bases, in that order; junction bases with no gene match: 5.

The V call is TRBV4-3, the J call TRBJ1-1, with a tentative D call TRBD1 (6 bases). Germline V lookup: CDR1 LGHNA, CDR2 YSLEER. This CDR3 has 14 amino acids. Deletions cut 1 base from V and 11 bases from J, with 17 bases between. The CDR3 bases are TGCGCCAGCAGCCAAGTGGGTTCCAGGGGTGAGGCTTTCTTT. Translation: CASSQVGSRGEAFF.

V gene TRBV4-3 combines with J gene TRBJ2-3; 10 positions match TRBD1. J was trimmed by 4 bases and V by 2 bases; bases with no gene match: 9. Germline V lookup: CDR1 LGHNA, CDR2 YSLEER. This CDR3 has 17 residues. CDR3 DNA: TGCGCCAGCAGCCAATCCCCCTGGGACAGGGGCGCAGATACGCAGTATTTT. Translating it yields CASSQSPWDRGADTQYF.

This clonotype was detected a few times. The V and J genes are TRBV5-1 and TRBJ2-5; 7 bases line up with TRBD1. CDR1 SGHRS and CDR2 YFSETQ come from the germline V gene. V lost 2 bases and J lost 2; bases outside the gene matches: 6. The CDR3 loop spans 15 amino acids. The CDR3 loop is CASSFSQGIQETQYF. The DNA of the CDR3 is TGCGCCAGCAGCTTCTCACAGGGGATACAAGAGACCCAGTACTTC. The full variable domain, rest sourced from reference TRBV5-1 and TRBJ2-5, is KAGVTQTPRYLIKTRGQQVTLSCSPISGHRSVSWYQQTPGQGLQFLFEYFSETQRNKGNFPGRFSGRQFSNSRSEMNVSTLELGDSALYLCASSFSQGIQETQYFGPGTRLLVL.

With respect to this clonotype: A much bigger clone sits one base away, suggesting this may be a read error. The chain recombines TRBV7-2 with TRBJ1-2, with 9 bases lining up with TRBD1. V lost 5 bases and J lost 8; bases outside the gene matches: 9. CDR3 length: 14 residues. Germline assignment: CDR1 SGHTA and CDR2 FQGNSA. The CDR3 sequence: CASSLGTGNPGYTF. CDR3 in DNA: TGTGCCAGCAGCCTTGGGACAGGGAATCCCGGCTACACCTTC.

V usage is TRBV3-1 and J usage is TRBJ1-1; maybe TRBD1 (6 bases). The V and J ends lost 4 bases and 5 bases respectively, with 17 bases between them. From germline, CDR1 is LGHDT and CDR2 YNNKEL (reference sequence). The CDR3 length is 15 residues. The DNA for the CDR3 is TGTGCCAGCAGCCCCAGGACAGTGTACAGAACTGAAGCTTTCTTT. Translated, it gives CASSPRTVYRTEAFF.